Listed below are T cell receptor beta chains from one sample, sequenced in a study of cytomegalovirus exposure and HLA in healthy donors. The table came from immunoSEQ multiplex PCR; TCRdb's copy has only in-frame clones and leaves some out. The sample includes about 120,000 clones, roughly 76% of them seen just once. The sequenced sample consisted of PBMCs. The source of these receptors is a man aged 45-60 years in good health and CMV-seropositive. Both conserved end residues are part of each CDR3. The D gene is left open where the match is weak. Expanded clones are given a class, and other clones once, few, many or no size at all.

V	J	size	D	CDR3	DNA
TRBV5-3	TRBJ2-2	.	TRBD2	CARSLAERERNTGELFF	TGTGCCAGAAGCTTGGCTGAGCGGGAGCGGAACACCGGGGAGCTGTTTTTT
TRBV27	TRBJ2-3	.	TRBD2	CASSLSSSGSDYTQYF	TGTGCCAGCAGTTTATCTTCTAGCGGGAGTGACTATACGCAGTATTTT
TRBV19	TRBJ2-3	.	.	CASRRDKSTDTQYF	TGTGCCAGTAGACGCGACAAGAGTACAGATACGCAGTATTTT
TRBV27	TRBJ2-2	.	TRBD2	CASRGTSGPLGELFF	TGTGCCAGCAGGGGGACTAGCGGGCCCTTAGGGGAGCTGTTTTTT
TRBV6-5	TRBJ2-2	.	.	CASRATGTGELFF	TGTGCCAGCAGAGCCACCGGGACCGGGGAGCTGTTTTTT
TRBV4-1	TRBJ2-7	few	TRBD2	CASSQLAGLSSYEQYF	TGCGCCAGCAGCCAATTAGCGGGACTGAGCTCCTACGAGCAGTACTTC
TRBV6-5	TRBJ1-5	.	.	CASGVGGNQPQHF	TGTGCCAGCGGGGTCGGGGGCAATCAGCCCCAGCATTTT
TRBV6-5	TRBJ2-1	.	TRBD2	CASSDSGKGQFF	TGTGCCAGCAGCGATAGCGGGAAGGGCCAGTTCTTC
TRBV5-4	TRBJ2-2	few	TRBD2	CASSTSGANTGELFF	TGTGCCAGCAGCACTAGCGGAGCGAACACCGGGGAGCTGTTTTTT
TRBV2	TRBJ1-4	.	TRBD1	CASSEQQGAGEKLFF	TGTGCCAGCAGTGAGCAACAGGGGGCGGGTGAAAAACTGTTTTTT
TRBV7-9	TRBJ2-7	.	TRBD1	CASSTTGPEQYF	TGTGCCAGCAGCACGACAGGGCCCGAGCAGTACTTC
TRBV29-1	TRBJ1-4	few	TRBD1	CSVLGQYNEKLFF	TGCAGCGTCCTGGGACAGTATAATGAAAAACTGTTTTTT
TRBV29-1	TRBJ1-1	.	.	CSVAPRGGMNTEAFF	TGCAGCGTTGCCCCCCGGGGGGGCATGAACACTGAAGCTTTCTTT
TRBV7-9	TRBJ1-2	few	.	CASTFTGTNYGYTF	TGTGCCAGCACATTTACAGGGACTAACTATGGCTACACCTTC
TRBV2	TRBJ2-3	.	.	CASNYNLRTDTQYF	TGTGCCAGCAACTACAACCTCAGAACCGATACGCAGTATTTT
TRBV27	TRBJ2-7	.	.	CASSFWGGGSTGKRAYEQYF	TGTGCCAGCAGTTTTTGGGGTGGGGGGTCGACAGGGAAAAGGGCCTACGAGCAGTACTTC
TRBV5-1	TRBJ2-5	.	.	CASSFSYQETQYF	TGCGCCAGCAGCTTCTCGTACCAAGAGACCCAGTACTTC
TRBV5-5	TRBJ1-4	.	.	CASSLTRTEKLFF	TGTGCCAGCAGCCTGACTAGAACTGAAAAACTGTTTTTT
TRBV7-2	TRBJ2-1	.	TRBD2	CASSRLAGEGRAYNEQFF	TGTGCCAGCAGCAGACTAGCGGGAGAGGGGAGGGCCTACAATGAGCAGTTCTTC
TRBV6-6	TRBJ2-3	.	.	CASSYPGQPDTQYF	TGTGCCAGCAGTTACCCCGGACAGCCAGATACGCAGTATTTT
TRBV9	TRBJ2-2	few	.	CASSATVTGELFF	TGTGCCAGCAGCGCGACAGTTACCGGGGAGCTGTTTTTT
TRBV5-4	TRBJ1-2	.	.	CASSRDSLVNYGYTF	TGTGCCAGCAGTAGAGACAGCCTCGTCAACTATGGCTACACCTTC
TRBV4-3	TRBJ1-2	once	TRBD1	CASSQDGTGRAVGYTF	TGCGCCAGCAGCCAAGATGGGACAGGAAGGGCAGTAGGCTACACCTTC
TRBV19	TRBJ2-7	.	.	CATRDTSYEQYF	TGTGCCACCCGGGACACCTCCTACGAGCAGTACTTC
TRBV4-2	TRBJ2-7	.	TRBD2	CASSQVAGEAYEQYF	TGTGCCAGCAGCCAGGTAGCGGGAGAGGCTTACGAGCAGTACTTC
TRBV5-6	TRBJ1-1	.	TRBD1	CASSFSDRGTEAFF	TGTGCCAGCAGCTTCTCCGACAGGGGCACTGAAGCTTTCTTT
TRBV4-3	TRBJ1-3	once	.	CASSQGVGGENTIYF	TGCGCCAGCAGCCAAGGGGTAGGGGGTGAAAACACCATATATTTT
TRBV28	TRBJ2-3	.	TRBD2	CASRLPREGSADTQYF	TGTGCCAGCAGGCTCCCCCGGGAGGGGAGTGCAGATACGCAGTATTTT
TRBV7-9	TRBJ1-4	.	.	CASSLRTDQKLFF	TGTGCCAGCAGCTTACGGACAGACCAGAAACTGTTTTTT
TRBV7-9	TRBJ2-7	.	TRBD1	CASSAPGQGYEQYF	TGTGCCAGCAGCGCTCCGGGACAGGGCTACGAGCAGTACTTC
TRBV29-1	TRBJ1-5	.	.	CSVSDFDDNQPQHF	TGCAGCGTCTCCGACTTCGATGACAATCAGCCCCAGCATTTT
TRBV5-6	TRBJ2-3	.	TRBD2	CASSFWSGGLTDTQYF	TGTGCCAGCAGCTTCTGGAGCGGGGGACTCACAGATACGCAGTATTTT
TRBV27	TRBJ2-5	.	.	CASSLGGAEYF	TGTGCCAGCAGTTTAGGAGGAGCGGAGTACTTC
TRBV6-5	TRBJ2-2	.	.	CASTRGTGELFF	TGTGCCAGCACCAGAGGGACCGGGGAGCTGTTTTTT
TRBV4-1	TRBJ1-4	.	.	CASSRTQRARTENEKLFF	TGCGCCAGCAGCCGAACTCAACGAGCCAGGACTGAGAATGAAAAACTGTTTTTT
TRBV6-1	TRBJ2-5	.	TRBD1	CASNPAGGWETQYF	TGTGCCAGCAACCCGGCAGGGGGCTGGGAGACCCAGTACTTC
TRBV7-9	TRBJ1-2	.	.	CASSLGEASGYTF	TGTGCCAGCAGCTTAGGTGAGGCCTCCGGCTACACCTTC
TRBV29-1	TRBJ2-7	.	.	CSVVHLGSSYEQYF	TGCAGCGTTGTCCACTTGGGGAGCTCCTACGAGCAGTACTTC
TRBV27	TRBJ1-1	.	TRBD1	CASSIQGAATEAFF	TGTGCCAGCAGTATACAGGGGGCTGCCACTGAAGCTTTCTTT
TRBV11-3	TRBJ2-3	.	TRBD2	CASSFGGLAGEDTQYF	TGTGCCAGCAGCTTTGGGGGACTAGCGGGGGAAGATACGCAGTATTTT
TRBV6-5	TRBJ1-4	.	TRBD1	CASSSTGTGGVELFF	TGTGCCAGCAGTTCCACGGGCACAGGGGGAGTGGAACTGTTTTTT